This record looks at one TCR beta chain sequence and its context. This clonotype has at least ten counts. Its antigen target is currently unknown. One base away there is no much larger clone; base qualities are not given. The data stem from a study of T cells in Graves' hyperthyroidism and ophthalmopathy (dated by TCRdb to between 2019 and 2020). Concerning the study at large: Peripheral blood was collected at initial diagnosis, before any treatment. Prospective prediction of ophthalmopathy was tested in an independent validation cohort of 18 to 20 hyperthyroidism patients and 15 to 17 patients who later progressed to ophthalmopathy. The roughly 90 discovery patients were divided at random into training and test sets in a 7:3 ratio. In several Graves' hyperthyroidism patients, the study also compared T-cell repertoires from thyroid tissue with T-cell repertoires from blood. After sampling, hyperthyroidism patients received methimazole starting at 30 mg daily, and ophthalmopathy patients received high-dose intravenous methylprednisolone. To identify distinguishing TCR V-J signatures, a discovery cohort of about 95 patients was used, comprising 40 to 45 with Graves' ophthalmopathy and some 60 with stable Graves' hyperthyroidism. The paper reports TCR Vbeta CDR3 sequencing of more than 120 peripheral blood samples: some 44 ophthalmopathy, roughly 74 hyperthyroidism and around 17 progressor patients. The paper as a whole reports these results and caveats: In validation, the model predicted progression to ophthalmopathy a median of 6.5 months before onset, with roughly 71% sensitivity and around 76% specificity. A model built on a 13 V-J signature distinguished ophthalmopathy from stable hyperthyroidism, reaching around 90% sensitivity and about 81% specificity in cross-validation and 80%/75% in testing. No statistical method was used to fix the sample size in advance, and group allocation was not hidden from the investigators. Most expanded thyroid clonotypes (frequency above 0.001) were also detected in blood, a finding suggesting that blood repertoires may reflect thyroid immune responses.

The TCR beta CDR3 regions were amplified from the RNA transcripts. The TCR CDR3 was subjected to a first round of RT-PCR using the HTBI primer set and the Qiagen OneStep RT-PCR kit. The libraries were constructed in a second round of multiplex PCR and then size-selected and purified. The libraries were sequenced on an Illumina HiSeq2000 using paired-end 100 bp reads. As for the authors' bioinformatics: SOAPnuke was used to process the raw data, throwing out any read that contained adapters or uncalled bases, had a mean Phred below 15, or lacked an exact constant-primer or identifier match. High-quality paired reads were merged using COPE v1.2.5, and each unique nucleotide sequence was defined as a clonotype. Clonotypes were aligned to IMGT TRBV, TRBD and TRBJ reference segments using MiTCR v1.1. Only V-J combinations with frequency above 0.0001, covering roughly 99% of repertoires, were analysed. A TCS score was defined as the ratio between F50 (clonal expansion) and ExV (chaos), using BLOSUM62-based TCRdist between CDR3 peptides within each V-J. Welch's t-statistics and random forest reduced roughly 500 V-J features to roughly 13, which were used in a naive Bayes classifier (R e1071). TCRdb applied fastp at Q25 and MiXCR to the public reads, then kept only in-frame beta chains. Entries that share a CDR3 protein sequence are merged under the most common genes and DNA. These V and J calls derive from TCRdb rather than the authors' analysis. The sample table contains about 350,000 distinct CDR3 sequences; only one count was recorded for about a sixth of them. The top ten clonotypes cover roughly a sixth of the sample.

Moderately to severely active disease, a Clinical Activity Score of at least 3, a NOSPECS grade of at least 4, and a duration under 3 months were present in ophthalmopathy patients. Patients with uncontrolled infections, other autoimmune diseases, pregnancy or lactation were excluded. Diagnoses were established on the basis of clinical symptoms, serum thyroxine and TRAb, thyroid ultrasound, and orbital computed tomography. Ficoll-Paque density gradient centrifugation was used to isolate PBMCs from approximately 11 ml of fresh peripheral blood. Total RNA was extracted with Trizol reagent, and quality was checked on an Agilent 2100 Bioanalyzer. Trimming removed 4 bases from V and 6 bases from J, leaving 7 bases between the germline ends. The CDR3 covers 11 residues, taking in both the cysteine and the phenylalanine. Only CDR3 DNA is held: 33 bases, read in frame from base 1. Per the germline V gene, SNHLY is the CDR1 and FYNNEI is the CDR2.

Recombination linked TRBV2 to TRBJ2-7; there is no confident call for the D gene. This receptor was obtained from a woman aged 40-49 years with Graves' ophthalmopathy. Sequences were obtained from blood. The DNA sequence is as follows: TGTGCCAGCAGTGTTCTCGGCGAGCAGTACTTC. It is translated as CASSVLGEQYF.